This TCR beta chain was sequenced during a study of response to subunit inactivated influenza vaccine. Findings and caveats of the study: Each seasonal flu vaccination may recruit only limited new T cells, authors suggested.

This clonotype has only a few counts. Its matching antigen is unknown. TCRdb independently ran MiXCR on the RT-PCR reads; one entry per CDR3 protein. This table holds almost 250,000 distinct CDR3 sequences, 12% found once. Germline values: CDR1 MNHNY, CDR2 SVGAGI (reference sequence). This CDR3 comprises 13 residues. V shed 5 bases and J shed 5 bases, with 11 bases lying between them. The TCR originated in a man aged 50 to 60 who received an inactivated influenza vaccine. The rearrangement links TRBV6-6 to TRBJ2-3, with D possibly being TRBD2 (5 bases). Specimen: non-naive T cells sorted from PBMCs, collected 14 days before vaccination. This chain's CDR3 is CASSNGAGDTQYF. The CDR3 coding sequence is TGTGCCAGCAGTAACGGCGCGGGAGATACGCAGTATTTT.